This T cell receptor (beta chain) came from a study of blood T cell repertoires in COVID-19 (dated by TCRdb to 2018 to 2021). A note on the overall study: Collaborator samples came from the United States, Italy and Spain and covered acute and convalescent phases of COVID-19. The prospective study material was composed of cDNA or gDNA derived from T cells, B-cell-depleted T cells, or PBMCs. Deeply sampled blood TCRbeta repertoires from subjects exposed to, actively infected with, or recovered from COVID-19 were included in the dataset. The repertoires were released in a freely available public database meant as a resource for research on the immune response to SARS-CoV-2. Samples came from the ongoing ImmuneRACE study (first 160 participants) plus 1,254 subjects from 6 global collaborators. A de-identified subject ID, COVID-19 status, age in years and sex were almost always included in the sample metadata. Where HLA class I and class II types were available, the types were taken from metadata supplied by the sample provider, not from assay-based typing. General findings and caveats noted by the study authors: The amount of clinical and demographic metadata varied by source and participant and was provided uncurated.

Concerning this clone itself: No antigen is known for it. No much larger clone is present one base from it, and per-base qualities are unavailable.

The CDR3 spans 17 residues, from the cysteine through the phenylalanine. Only CDR3 DNA is held: 51 bases, read in frame from base 1. Trimming takes 3 bases from V and 0 bases from J, and the germline ends sit 15 bases apart. CDR1 and CDR2, looked up from the germline V gene (reference sequence), are SEHNR and FQNEAQ. Each collaborating institution followed its own protocols to collect whole blood in K2EDTA tubes. Collaborator samples were shipped for TCRbeta analysis as frozen whole blood, isolated PBMCs, or DNA extracted from either sample type. TCRbeta CDR3 regions were amplified from genomic DNA using the immunoSEQ Assay, a bias-controlled multiplex PCR. Per the authors' processing: Within the assay, amplification of reference gene primers was used to estimate how many nucleated cells each sample contained. To quantify the absolute abundance of each unique TCRbeta CDR3 rearrangement, sequence reads were collapsed and filtered. For each sample, productive Simpson clonality was calculated as the square root of Simpson's diversity index over productive rearrangements. The source is immuneACCESS, and TCRdb retained only in-frame sequences with V and J called. Part of the clones is not carried over; for the studies checked, unresolved V genes explain less than half of this, and the remainder is unexplained. V, J and clone size reflect that table, while D and trimming were determined from the DNA. Present in this sample are about 270,000 clones, 70% to 90% of which were seen just once. The ten largest account for around 4% of the sample.

This receptor was identified in a woman in her fifties or sixties with active or convalescent COVID-19. The V and J genes are TRBV7-9 and TRBJ1-5; a tentative D match to TRBD1 spans 5 bases. The sample comprised peripheral blood. The sequenced DNA is TGTGCCAGCAGCTTCTCCGCGGGGGTCCCTAGCAATCAGCCCCAGCATTTT. It specifies CASSFSAGVPSNQPQHF.